The 12 T cell receptor beta chains below come from one sample, sequenced in a study of blood T cells in healthy people across ages. The use of a sample-barcoded 5' primer and a J-beta primer mix characterized a second PCR of about 7 to 12 cycles. TCRdb reanalysed the 5' RACE reads using MiXCR and keeps one entry per CDR3 protein. The table includes 850,000 to 950,000 distinct CDR3 sequences, under 30% detected once. The sequenced material came from blood. The receptors here all came from a woman of 80 years or more in good health.

This clonotype has a count of ten or more. The chain couples TRBV6-5 to TRBJ2-1, with no clear D. V was cut by 0 bases and J by 0 bases, with 6 bases left in between. This CDR3 has 15 residues. Germline lookup yields CDR1 MNHEY and CDR2 SVGAGI. CDR3 coding DNA: TGTGCCAGCAGTTACTCGTGGGGCTCCTACAATGAGCAGTTCTTC. It codes for CASSYSWGSYNEQFF.

There are many counts of this clonotype. The chain carries TRBV15 and TRBJ1-5; no firm D call. From germline, CDR1 is LNHNV and CDR2 YYDKDF (reference sequence). V was shortened by 1 base and J by 0 bases, with 4 bases between the two germline ends. The CDR3 has 14 residues. The DNA of the CDR3 is TGTGCCACCAGCAGAGCAAATAGCAATCAGCCCCAGCATTTT. Translating it yields CATSRANSNQPQHF.

The sample holds one count of this clonotype. The DNA of the CDR3 is TGTGCCAGCAGTCCTCAGGGGCAGAGCTCCTACAATGAGCAGTTCTTC. This translates into CASSPQGQSSYNEQFF. V and J are TRBV7-9 and TRBJ2-1; tentatively, D is TRBD1 (6 bases). This CDR3 spans 16 amino acids. Germline V gene lookup returns CDR1 SEHNR and CDR2 FQNEAQ (reference sequence). Trimming pared 6 bases from V and 0 bases from J, leaving 15 bases between.

The V call is TRBV20-1, the J call TRBJ2-3, with D perhaps TRBD1 or TRBD2 (5 bases each). V was cut by 2 bases and J by 2 bases, with 14 bases left in between. The germline V gene encodes CDR1 DFQATT and CDR2 SNEGSKA (reference sequence). This CDR3 is built from 15 residues. Here the CDR3 DNA reads TGCAGTGCTAGATACGGGACGGATACCACAGATACGCAGTATTTT. Translating gives CSARYGTDTTDTQYF.

As for this clonotype: Given a much more abundant clone one base away, this may be a read error. The chain is built from TRBV7-2 and TRBJ2-3; D could derive from TRBD1 or TRBD2 (6 bases each). Germline V CDR1 and CDR2: SGHTA, FQGNSA. This CDR3 is 14 amino acids long. Trimming removed 2 bases from V and 6 bases from J, with 12 bases in between. The CDR3 bases are TGTGCCAGCAGCTTAAGGTGGGGGGCCGATACGCAGTATTTT. It codes for CASSLRWGADTQYF.

Concerning this clonotype: Being one base from a much bigger clone, this may be a read error. The chain couples TRBV7-2 to TRBJ2-1; 10 bases align to TRBD2. The CDR3 is 15 residues long. The germline V gene has CDR1 SGHTA and CDR2 FQGNSA. The CDR3 DNA follows: TGTGCCAGCAGCCTAGCGGGGGCCCCTAGTTATGAGCAGTTCTTC. It specifies CASSLAGAPSYEQFF.

The chain links TRBV6-1 to TRBJ1-6; TRBD1 matches at 7 bases. V was clipped by 1 base and J by 6 bases; unmatched bases: 0. CDR1 and CDR2 (germline): MNHNS, SASEGT. This CDR3 region has 14 residues. The CDR3 nucleotides are TGTGCCAGCAGTGAAGGACAGGGTAATTCACCCCTCCACTTT. This gives the protein CASSEGQGNSPLHF.

Comments on this clonotype: A clone one base away is much larger, so this may be a read error. V gene TRBV7-2 combines with J gene TRBJ2-5, with D unclear. The J call could be wrong; TRBJ2-1 is a better fit for the DNA end. The CDR3 spans 13 residues. CDR1 is SGHTA, CDR2 FQGNSA, per germline. As DNA, the CDR3 is TGTGCCAGCAGCCTATCAGCTCAAGAGACCCAGTTCTTC. Translating it yields CASSLSAQETQFF.

Of note for this clonotype: This clone may be a read error of a much larger clone one base away. This chain uses TRBV7-2 with TRBJ1-1, with D possibly matching TRBD1 (6 bases). CDR1 is SGHTA, CDR2 FQGNSA, per germline. This CDR3 has 13 residues. CDR3 region: CARSLGQRIGAFF. The CDR3 DNA follows: TGTGCCCGCAGCTTAGGACAGCGGATAGGGGCTTTCTTT.

The rearrangement joins TRBV11-2 to TRBJ1-1, with D perhaps TRBD1 (5 bases). Germline CDR1 is SGHAT and CDR2 is FQNNGV. The V gene lost 4 bases and the J gene lost 0 bases, with 15 bases spanning the gap. The CDR3 contains 16 residues. CDR3: CASSSLGRGMNTEAFF. CDR3 DNA sequence: TGTGCCAGCAGCTCCCTGGGAAGGGGAATGAACACTGAAGCTTTCTTT.

This clonotype has a count of ten or more. This rearrangement joins TRBV9 to TRBJ2-5; D might be TRBD1 or TRBD2, each matching 6 bases. This CDR3 contains 16 residues. Trimming pared 6 bases from V and 5 bases from J, leaving 23 bases between. Looked up from germline, CDR1 is SGDLS and CDR2 is YYNGEE. CDR3 in amino acids: CASNGGGNPTSETQYF. In DNA, the CDR3 is TGTGCCAGCAATGGAGGGGGGAACCCTACAAGCGAGACCCAGTACTTC.

This clonotype was counted only a few times. The chain uses TRBV7-9 and TRBJ1-4, with TRBD1 as a possible D gene (5 bases). The CDR3 extends over 14 amino acids. CDR1 and CDR2 (germline): SEHNR, FQNEAQ (reference sequence). V was pared by 1 base and J by 7 bases, with 10 bases between. CDR3 nucleotides: TGTGCCAGCAGCTTAGTTGGGGCGAGTGAAAAACTGTTTTTT. Its translation: CASSLVGASEKLFF.